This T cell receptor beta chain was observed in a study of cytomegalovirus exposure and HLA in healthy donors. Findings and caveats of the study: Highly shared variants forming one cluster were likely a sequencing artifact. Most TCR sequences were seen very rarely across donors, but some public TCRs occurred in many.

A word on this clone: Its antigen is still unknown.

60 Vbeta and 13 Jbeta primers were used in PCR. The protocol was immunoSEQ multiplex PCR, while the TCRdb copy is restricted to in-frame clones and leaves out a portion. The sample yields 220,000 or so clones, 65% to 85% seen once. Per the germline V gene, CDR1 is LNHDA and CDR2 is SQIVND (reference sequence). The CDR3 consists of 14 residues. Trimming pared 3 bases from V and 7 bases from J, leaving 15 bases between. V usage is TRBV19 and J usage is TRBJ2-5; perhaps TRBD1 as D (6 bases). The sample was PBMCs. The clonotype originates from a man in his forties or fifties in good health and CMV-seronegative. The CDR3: CASSIGTQAGTQYF. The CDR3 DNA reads TGTGCCAGTAGTATTGGGACACAGGCGGGGACCCAGTACTTC. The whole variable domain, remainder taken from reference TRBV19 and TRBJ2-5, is DGGITQSPKYLFRKEGQNVTLSCEQNLNHDAMYWYRQDPGQGLRLIYYSQIVNDFQKGDIAEGYSVSREKKESFPLTVTSAQKNPTAFYLCASSIGTQAGTQYFGPGTRLLVL.